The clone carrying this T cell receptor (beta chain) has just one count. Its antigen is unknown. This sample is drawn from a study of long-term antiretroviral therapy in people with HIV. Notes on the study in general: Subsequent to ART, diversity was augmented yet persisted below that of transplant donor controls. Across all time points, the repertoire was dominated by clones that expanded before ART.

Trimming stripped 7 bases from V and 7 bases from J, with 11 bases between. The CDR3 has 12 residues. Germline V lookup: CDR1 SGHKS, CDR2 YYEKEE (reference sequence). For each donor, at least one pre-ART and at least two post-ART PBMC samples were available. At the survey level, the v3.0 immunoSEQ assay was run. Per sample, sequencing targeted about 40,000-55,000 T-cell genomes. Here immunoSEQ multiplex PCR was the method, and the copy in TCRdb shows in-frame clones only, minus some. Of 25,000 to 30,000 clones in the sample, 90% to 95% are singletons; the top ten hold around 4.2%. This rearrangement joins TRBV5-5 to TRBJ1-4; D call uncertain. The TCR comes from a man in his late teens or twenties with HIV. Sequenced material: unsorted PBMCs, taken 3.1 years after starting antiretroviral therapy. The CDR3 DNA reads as TGTGCCAGCGTGGCATCATCTGAAAAACTGTTTTTT. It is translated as CASVASSEKLFF.